These 30 T cell receptor beta chains were sequenced from one sample in a study of T cells in Graves' hyperthyroidism and ophthalmopathy. Researchers amplified the TCR beta CDR3 regions from RNA transcripts. First-round RT-PCR of the TCR CDR3 relied on the HTBI primer set. TCRdb reprocessed the multiplex PCR reads with MiXCR, giving one entry per CDR3 protein. The sample lists fewer than 650,000 distinct CDR3 sequences; 12% to 15% were seen once. The material sequenced was blood. Receptors were obtained from a woman aged 18-29 years with Graves' ophthalmopathy.

In its sample, this clonotype was seen many times. This rearrangement joins TRBV2 to TRBJ2-7, with D tentatively TRBD2 (6 bases). Per the germline V gene, CDR1 is SNHLY and CDR2 is FYNNEI. V shed 5 bases and J shed 0 bases, with 11 bases lying between them. The CDR3 is 14 amino acids. This CDR3 reads CASSSGLGSYEQYF. The DNA of the CDR3 is TGTGCCAGCAGTTCGGGACTGGGCTCCTACGAGCAGTACTTC.

V usage is TRBV15 and J usage is TRBJ1-5; 7 bases agree with TRBD1. This CDR3 spans 17 amino acids. The germline V gene encodes CDR1 LNHNV and CDR2 YYDKDF (reference sequence). V lost 3 bases to trimming and J lost 3 bases; unmatched junction nucleotides: 11. This CDR3 reads CATSSETGTAINQPQHF. The CDR3 DNA follows: TGTGCCACCAGCAGTGAAACCGGGACAGCGATCAATCAGCCCCAGCATTTT. The full variable domain, in which reference TRBV15 and TRBJ1-5 provide the parts outside the CDR3, is DAMVIQNPRYQVTQFGKPVTLSCSQTLNHNVMYWYQQKSSQAPKLLFHYYDKDFNNEADTPDNFQSRRPNTSFCFLDIRSPGLGDTAMYLCATSSETGTAINQPQHFGDGTRLSIL.

This clonotype has at least ten counts. The J gene is TRBJ2-1, the V gene TRBV20-1, with D unclear. The CDR3 runs to 16 residues. CDR1 is DFQATT, CDR2 SNEGSKA, per germline (reference sequence). Trimming cost V 0 bases and J 3 bases, with 15 bases left between them. DNA for the CDR3: TGCAGTGCTAGAGACGACTCTTTTAGTCGCTACAATGAGCAGTTCTTC. Residues: CSARDDSFSRYNEQFF.

This clonotype was recorded many times. V usage is TRBV6-1 and J usage is TRBJ1-1, with D uncertain. The CDR3 runs to 12 residues. Per germline, CDR1 MNHNS and CDR2 SASEGT. Trimming left V 5 bases short and J 4 bases short, with 8 bases between. The CDR3 here is CASSPGFTEAFF. As DNA, the CDR3 is TGTGCCAGCAGTCCGGGGTTCACTGAAGCTTTCTTT.

This clonotype was detected ten times or more. The chain uses TRBV27 and TRBJ2-7, with D maybe TRBD1 (6 bases). Trimming took off 10 bases at V and 3 bases at J, with 28 bases between the two ends. The CDR3 has 17 amino acids. CDR1 MNHEY and CDR2 SMNVEV come from the germline V gene (reference sequence). CDR3 region: CAIPYDRHGLEDYEQYF. The CDR3 bases are TGTGCCATCCCCTACGACAGGCATGGTCTTGAGGACTACGAGCAGTACTTC.

This clonotype occurred a few times. This rearrangement joins TRBV6-4 to TRBJ2-1, with a weak D call TRBD2 (6 bases). This CDR3 has 17 residues. The V gene lost 6 bases and the J gene lost 3 bases, with 21 bases spanning the gap. From germline, CDR1 is MRHNA and CDR2 SNTAGT. The CDR3, as DNA: TGTGCCAGCAGCCCCGTCACACTAGCCGCGATCTACAATGAGCAGTTCTTC. It yields the protein CASSPVTLAAIYNEQFF.

The rearrangement joins TRBV19 to TRBJ2-7; D perhaps matches TRBD2 (6 bases). The V end was cut by 5 bases, the J end by 2 bases, with 16 bases between. Germline V lookup: CDR1 LNHDA, CDR2 SQIVND (reference sequence). The CDR3 covers 15 residues. The CDR3 DNA reads as TGTGCCAGTAGTCCTCAGGCTTGGGGGGCCTACGAGCAGTACTTC. This codes for CASSPQAWGAYEQYF.

Note on this clonotype: At one end, the junction sequence differs from germline, possibly due to a read error. V and J are TRBV10-3 and TRBJ1-3; D may be TRBD1 (5 bases). In germline, CDR1 is ENHRY, CDR2 SYGVKD. The CDR3 length is 14 residues. CDR3 coding DNA: TGTGCCATCAGCCCAGGGACCTCTGGAACCACCATATATTTT. This translates into CAISPGTSGTTIYF.

The chain combines TRBV19 with TRBJ1-6; possibly TRBD1 for D (5 bases). CDR1 is LNHDA and CDR2 is SQIVND in the germline V gene (reference sequence). CDR3 length: 15 residues. V dropped 3 bases and J dropped 8 bases, with 14 bases sitting between them. The CDR3 region is CASSIRQGRDSPLHF. The CDR3 DNA sequence: TGTGCCAGTAGTATTCGGCAGGGTCGTGATTCACCCCTCCACTTT.

This clonotype was seen only a few times. The chain has TRBV4-1 and TRBJ1-2; no clear D gene. Germline assignment: CDR1 MGHRA and CDR2 YSYEKL. CDR3 length: 16 residues. The V end lost 2 bases, the J end lost 7 bases, and 20 bases lay between the germline ends. For the CDR3, the DNA is TGCGCCAGCAGCCAAACCACAATGGACGCCTCTCTTGGCTACACCTTC. This gives the protein CASSQTTMDASLGYTF.

In its sample, this clonotype was seen a few times. This rearrangement joins TRBV20-1 to TRBJ1-1; 9 bases align to TRBD1. Losses at the gene ends were 5 bases for V and 5 bases for J; bases not matched to a gene: 6. Germline CDR1 DFQATT, CDR2 SNEGSKA (reference sequence). The CDR3 loop spans 13 amino acids. The CDR3 nucleotides read TGCAGTGCTGCACAGGGGGCTGGAACTGAAGCTTTCTTT. It yields the protein CSAAQGAGTEAFF.

This clonotype was found many times. The gene calls are TRBV28 and TRBJ2-7; 7 nucleotides line up with TRBD1. The germline gives CDR1 MDHEN, CDR2 SYDVKM. The V and J ends lost 5 bases and 2 bases, in that order; junction bases with no gene match: 9. The CDR3 contains 15 residues. CDR3 sequence: CASSPTGSAPYEQYF. The CDR3 nucleotides read TGTGCCAGCAGTCCGACAGGGTCAGCCCCCTACGAGCAGTACTTC.

The chain has TRBV30 and TRBJ1-5; TRBD1 agrees at 10 bases. The CDR3 is made up of 14 amino acids. CDR1 is GTSNPN and CDR2 is SVGIG in the germline V gene (reference sequence). The trim removed 2 bases at V and 5 bases at J, leaving 3 bases unmatched. In DNA form, the CDR3 reads TGTGCCTGGAGTCGGACAGGGGGTTATCAGCCCCAGCATTTT. Amino acid sequence: CAWSRTGGYQPQHF.

At least ten counts were recorded for this clonotype. This sequence joins TRBV7-2 and TRBJ2-3; D gene unclear. Germline CDR1 is SGHTA and CDR2 is FQGNSA. The CDR3 is made up of 14 amino acids. V was clipped by 6 bases and J by 0 bases, with 10 bases between them. CDR3 sequence reads: CASSLLTSTDTQYF. Here the CDR3 DNA reads TGTGCCAGCAGTCTGTTAACTAGCACAGATACGCAGTATTTT.

V gene TRBV4-1 combines with J gene TRBJ1-1; weak D call: TRBD1 (5 bases). V was cut by 6 bases and J by 4 bases, with 12 bases left in between. CDR1 and CDR2 (germline): MGHRA, YSYEKL. The CDR3 covers 13 residues. The CDR3 DNA reads TGCGCCAGCAGGGAGGGGCGATCCACTGAAGCTTTCTTT. This codes for CASREGRSTEAFF.

This clonotype appeared many times. The chain carries TRBV6-2 or TRBV6-3 and TRBJ1-1; 11 bases agree with TRBD1. J gave up 4 bases and V 7 bases, and 11 bases lay outside the gene matches. In germline, CDR1 is MNHEY, CDR2 SVGEGT. CDR3 length: 16 residues. CDR3 sequence (DNA): TGTGCCAGCACCAAAGGACAGGGGGCAGGGAGCACTGAAGCTTTCTTT. Amino acids: CASTKGQGAGSTEAFF.

In this sample, this clonotype turned up many times. The chain carries TRBV27 and TRBJ2-1; TRBD2 matches at 12 bases. CDR3 length: 17 residues. The V gene's germline CDR1 is MNHEY and CDR2 SMNVEV (reference sequence). V lost 5 bases and J lost 7; bases outside the gene matches: 12. The CDR3 reads CASSGRTSGILGNEQFF. For the CDR3, the DNA is TGTGCCAGCAGTGGCCGGACTAGCGGGATTCTTGGGAATGAGCAGTTCTTC.

This clonotype occurred many times. V and J are TRBV20-1 and TRBJ1-1; TRBD1 matches at 11 bases. The V gene's germline CDR1 is DFQATT and CDR2 SNEGSKA (reference sequence). V shed 6 bases, J shed 0 bases, and the junction held 9 bases outside the gene matches. The CDR3 extends over 16 amino acids. The CDR3: CSARTGGTAVNTEAFF. CDR3 bases: TGCAGTGCCCGGACAGGGGGCACGGCTGTGAACACTGAAGCTTTCTTT.

The sample holds many counts of this clonotype. V gene TRBV28 combines with J gene TRBJ2-1; D is ambiguous. There are 13 residues in the CDR3. V was shortened by 5 bases and J by 8 bases, with 13 bases between the two germline ends. Germline lookup yields CDR1 MDHEN and CDR2 SYDVKM. This CDR3 is CASSPFPPHEQFF. The CDR3 bases are TGTGCCAGCAGTCCCTTTCCTCCCCATGAGCAGTTCTTC. The variable domain in full, completed from reference TRBV28 and TRBJ2-1, reads DVKVTQSSRYLVKRTGEKVFLECVQDMDHENMFWYRQDPGLGLRLIYFSYDVKMKEKGDIPEGYSVSREKKERFSLILESASTNQTSMYLCASSPFPPHEQFFGPGTRLTVL.

The sample holds a few counts of this clonotype. The chain combines TRBV4-1 with TRBJ2-1, with TRBD2 matching over 9 bases. J lost 6 bases, V lost 0 bases, and 12 bases had no gene match. The CDR3 loop spans 18 amino acids. Germline CDR1 is MGHRA and CDR2 is YSYEKL. The CDR3 DNA is TGCGCCAGCAGCCAAGATAGGTTGCGGGAGGGTTCGTTCAATGAGCAGTTCTTC. It codes for CASSQDRLREGSFNEQFF.

This clonotype was picked up many times. The chain recombines TRBV7-9 with TRBJ2-7; 12 nucleotides line up with TRBD2. Germline CDR1 SEHNR, CDR2 FQNEAQ (reference sequence). The CDR3 is 15 amino acids. V shed 1 base, J shed 7 bases, and the junction held 5 bases outside the gene matches. CDR3 region: CASSLGLAGAVEQYF. CDR3 in DNA: TGTGCCAGCAGCTTAGGACTAGCGGGAGCCGTAGAGCAGTACTTC.

This clonotype came up many times. The chain combines TRBV27 with TRBJ2-2; the D gene is possibly TRBD1 (5 bases). This CDR3 contains 14 residues. The V end lost 5 bases, the J end lost 4 bases, and 11 bases lay between the germline ends. Germline-derived CDR1 and CDR2 are MNHEY and SMNVEV (reference sequence). CDR3 sequence: CASSTLGVTGELFF. The CDR3 region has the DNA TGTGCCAGCAGTACCCTAGGGGTCACCGGGGAGCTGTTTTTT.

This clonotype was seen many times. The rearrangement uses TRBV20-1 and TRBJ1-1; tentatively, D is TRBD1 (5 bases). V lost 5 bases and J lost 2, with 18 bases in between. The CDR3 has 15 amino acids. The germline gives CDR1 DFQATT, CDR2 SNEGSKA (reference sequence). CDR3 region: CSARQFPRPNTEAFF. The CDR3 region has the DNA TGCAGTGCTCGACAGTTCCCTCGGCCTAACACTGAAGCTTTCTTT.

Regarding this clonotype: A much more abundant neighbour one base away suggests this may be a read error. The V and J genes are TRBV11-3 and TRBJ2-1; 7 bases align to TRBD2. The CDR3 has 13 residues. CDR1 and CDR2 from the germline V gene are SGHNT and YENEEA. CDR3 nucleotide sequence: TGTGCCAGCACCCGGACTAGTGACGATGAGCAGTCCTTC. Protein product: CASTRTSDDEQSF. Looking up the rest from reference TRBV11-3 and TRBJ2-1 gives the full variable domain: EAGVVQSPRYKIIEKKQPVAFWCNPISGHNTLYWYLQNLGQGPELLIRYENEEAVDDSQLPKDRFSAERLKGVDSTLKIQPAELGDSAVYLCASTRTSDDEQSFGPGTRLTVL.

The genes are TRBV7-3 and TRBJ2-1; the D is unclear. Germline values: CDR1 SGHTA, CDR2 FQGTGA. The germline V and J ends were trimmed by 5 bases and 7 bases, with 12 bases remaining between them. CDR3 length: 13 amino acids. The CDR3 region has the DNA TGTGCCAGCAGCCCCCCGGTGACAAATGAGCAGTTCTTC. Its protein is CASSPPVTNEQFF.

The chain links TRBV5-4 to TRBJ2-1; 11 nucleotides agree with TRBD2. The CDR3 has 18 amino acids. V was clipped by 0 bases and J by 2 bases; unmatched bases: 7. The germline V gene has CDR1 SGHNT and CDR2 YYREEE (reference sequence). CDR3 in amino acids: CASSLGTSGSRAYNEQFF. CDR3 nucleotide sequence: TGTGCCAGCAGCTTGGGTACTAGCGGGAGTAGGGCCTACAATGAGCAGTTCTTC.

This clonotype was seen ten or more times. The rearrangement uses TRBV2 and TRBJ2-5, with TRBD1 matching 9 bases. With V trimmed by 11 bases and J by 2 bases, 9 bases remained unmatched. The CDR3 length is 14 residues. Germline V gene data show CDR1 as SNHLY and CDR2 as FYNNEI. The CDR3 nucleotides are TGTGCCTCCCGAGGGGACAGGGTTCAAGAGACCCAGTACTTC. This codes for CASRGDRVQETQYF.

This clonotype was seen ten or more times. J is TRBJ2-3 and V is TRBV12-3 or TRBV12-4, with D hard to call. Trimming removed 5 bases from V and 6 bases from J, with 15 bases in between. The CDR3 spans 14 residues. CDR3 in DNA: TGTGCCAGCAGTCCCCGACACGTTTTGGATACGCAGTATTTT. This gives the protein CASSPRHVLDTQYF.

This clonotype occurred many times. CDR3 nucleotides: TGTGCCAGCAGTGAAGGAATGACACTCCAAGAGACCCAGTACTTC. This encodes CASSEGMTLQETQYF. The chain joins TRBV6-1 to TRBJ2-5; no clear D gene. CDR1 and CDR2 (germline): MNHNS, SASEGT. The CDR3 sequence is 15 residues long. Trimming removed 1 base at V and 1 base at J, with 10 bases between.

This clonotype was detected many times. The chain recombines TRBV5-5 with TRBJ2-1; 7 bases line up with TRBD2. The CDR3 consists of 15 residues. Germline V gene data show CDR1 as SGHKS and CDR2 as YYEKEE (reference sequence). V dropped 4 bases and J dropped 4; count of bases not matched to a gene: 8. This chain's CDR3 is CASSLGGSVYNEQFF. CDR3 coding DNA: TGTGCCAGCAGCCTCGGCGGGAGCGTTTACAATGAGCAGTTCTTC. The complete variable domain, with remaining parts taken from reference TRBV5-5 and TRBJ2-1, reads DAGVTQSPTHLIKTRGQQVTLRCSPISGHKSVSWYQQVLGQGPQFIFQYYEKEERGRGNFPDRFSARQFPNYSSELNVNALLLGDSALYLCASSLGGSVYNEQFFGPGTRLTVL.